This T cell receptor beta chain was obtained from a study of untreated major depressive disorder. For sex, age, current smoking status and body mass index, every depressed patient had a pairwise-matched non-depressed control. Patients scored at least 18 on the Hamilton Depression Scale with DSM-IV major depression. For at least 8 weeks, patients took no psychiatric medication. Data came from immunoSEQ multiplex PCR; TCRdb stores just in-frame clones and leaves some out. This sample has more than 10,000 clones, with around 90% found just once. Specimen: CD4+ T cells from PBMCs. The receptor was isolated from a man aged 25-40 years with major depressive disorder.

CDR3 residues: CASSFVRGRGTEAFF. The DNA for the CDR3 is TGTGCCAGCAGTTTTGTTCGGGGAAGAGGGACTGAAGCTTTCTTT. The J gene is TRBJ1-1, the V gene TRBV28, with unresolved D. The V and J ends lost 3 bases and 5 bases respectively, with 16 bases between them. The length of the CDR3 is 15 residues. Germline V CDR1 and CDR2: MDHEN, SYDVKM.